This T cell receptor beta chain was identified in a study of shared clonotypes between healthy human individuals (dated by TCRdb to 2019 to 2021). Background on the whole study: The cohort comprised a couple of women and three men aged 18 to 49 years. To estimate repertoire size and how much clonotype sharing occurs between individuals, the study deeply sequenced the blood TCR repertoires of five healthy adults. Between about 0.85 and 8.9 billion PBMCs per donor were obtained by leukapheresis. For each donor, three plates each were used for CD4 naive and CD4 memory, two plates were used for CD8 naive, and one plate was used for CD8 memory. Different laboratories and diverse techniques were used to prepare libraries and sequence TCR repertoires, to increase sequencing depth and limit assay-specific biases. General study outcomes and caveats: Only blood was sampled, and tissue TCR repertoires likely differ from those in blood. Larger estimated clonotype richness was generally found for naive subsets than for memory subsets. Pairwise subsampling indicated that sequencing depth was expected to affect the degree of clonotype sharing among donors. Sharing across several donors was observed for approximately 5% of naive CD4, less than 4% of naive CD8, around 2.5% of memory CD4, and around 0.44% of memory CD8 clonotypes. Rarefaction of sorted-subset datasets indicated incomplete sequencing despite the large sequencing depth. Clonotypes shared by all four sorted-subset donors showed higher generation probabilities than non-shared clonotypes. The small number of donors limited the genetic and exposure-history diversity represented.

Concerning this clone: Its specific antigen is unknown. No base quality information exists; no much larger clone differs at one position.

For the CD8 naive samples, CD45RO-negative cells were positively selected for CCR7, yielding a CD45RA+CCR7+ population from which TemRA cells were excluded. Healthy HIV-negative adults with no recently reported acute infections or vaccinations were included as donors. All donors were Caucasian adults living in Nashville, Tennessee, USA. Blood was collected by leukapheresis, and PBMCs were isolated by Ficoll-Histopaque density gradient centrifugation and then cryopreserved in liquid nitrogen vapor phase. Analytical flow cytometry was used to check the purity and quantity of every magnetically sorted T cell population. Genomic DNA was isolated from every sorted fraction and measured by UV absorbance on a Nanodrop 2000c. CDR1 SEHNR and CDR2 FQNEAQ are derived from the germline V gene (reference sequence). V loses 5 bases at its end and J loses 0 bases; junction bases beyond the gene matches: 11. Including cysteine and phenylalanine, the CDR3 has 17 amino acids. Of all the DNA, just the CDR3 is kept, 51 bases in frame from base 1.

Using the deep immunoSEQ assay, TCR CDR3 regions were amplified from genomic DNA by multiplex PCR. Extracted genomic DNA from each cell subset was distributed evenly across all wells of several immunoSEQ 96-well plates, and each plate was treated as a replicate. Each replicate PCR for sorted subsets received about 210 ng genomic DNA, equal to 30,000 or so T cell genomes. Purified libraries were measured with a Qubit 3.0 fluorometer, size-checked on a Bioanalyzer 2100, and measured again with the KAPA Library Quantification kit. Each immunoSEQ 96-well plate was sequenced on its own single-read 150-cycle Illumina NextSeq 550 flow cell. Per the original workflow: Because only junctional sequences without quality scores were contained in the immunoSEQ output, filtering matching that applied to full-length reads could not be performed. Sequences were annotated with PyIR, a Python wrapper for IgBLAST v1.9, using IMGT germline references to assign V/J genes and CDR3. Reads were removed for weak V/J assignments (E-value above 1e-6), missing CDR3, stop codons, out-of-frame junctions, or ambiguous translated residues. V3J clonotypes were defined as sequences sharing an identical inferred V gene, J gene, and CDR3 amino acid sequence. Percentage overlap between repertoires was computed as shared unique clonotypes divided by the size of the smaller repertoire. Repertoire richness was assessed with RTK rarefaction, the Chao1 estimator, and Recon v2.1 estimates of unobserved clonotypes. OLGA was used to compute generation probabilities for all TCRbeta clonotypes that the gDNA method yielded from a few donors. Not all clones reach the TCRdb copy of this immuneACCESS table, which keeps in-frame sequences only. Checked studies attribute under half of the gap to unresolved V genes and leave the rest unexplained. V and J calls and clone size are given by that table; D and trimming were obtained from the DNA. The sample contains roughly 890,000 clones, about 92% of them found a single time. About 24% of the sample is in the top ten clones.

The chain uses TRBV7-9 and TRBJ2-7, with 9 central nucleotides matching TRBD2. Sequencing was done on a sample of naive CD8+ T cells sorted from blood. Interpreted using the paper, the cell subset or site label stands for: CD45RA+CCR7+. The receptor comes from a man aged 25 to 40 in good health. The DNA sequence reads TGTGCCAGCAGCGCAAGTTTGACTAGCGGTAGCTCCTACGAGCAGTACTTC. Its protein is CASSASLTSGSSYEQYF.